The rows below give T cell receptor beta chains drawn from one sample of a study of control samples from healthy donors and cancer patients. Assay: immunoSEQ multiplex PCR; the TCRdb copy retains only in-frame clones and omits some. Of about 96,000 clones listed, about 92% are singletons. Sequencing input: blood. The receptors stem from a young man in good health. The CDR3 runs from the conserved cysteine through the conserved F or W. A D gene is named only where the DNA matches it firmly. Size is stated for part of the rows, as once, few or many counts, or as a class when the clone is expanded.

D gene | clone size | J gene | V gene | CDR3 DNA | CDR3 protein
- | - | TRBJ2-7 | TRBV4-3 | TGCGCCAGCAGCCGCAACATCGCACCGAGAGAGGGCCACGAGCAGTACTTC | CASSRNIAPREGHEQYF
TRBD1 | - | TRBJ2-7 | TRBV5-1 | TGCGCCAGCAGCTTGGACAGGGGGATAAGCGAGCAGTACTTC | CASSLDRGISEQYF
- | - | TRBJ2-1 | TRBV7-9 | TGTGCCAGCGGCTGGGCGGGGAATGAGCAGTTCTTC | CASGWAGNEQFF
TRBD2 | - | TRBJ2-3 | TRBV4-3 | TGCGCCAGCAGCGCCGGTGTAGCGGGTTCTAGCACAGATACGCAGTATTTT | CASSAGVAGSSTDTQYF
- | - | TRBJ2-3 | TRBV7-2 | TGTGCCAGCAGCTTAGCGCCTAGCCCTGATACGCAGTATTTT | CASSLAPSPDTQYF
- | few | TRBJ1-4 | TRBV5-1 | TGCGCCAGCAGCGCGGGCGGTGAAAAACTGTTTTTT | CASSAGGEKLFF
TRBD1 | - | TRBJ2-1 | TRBV11-1 | TGTGCCAGCAGCCCTAGGACAGGGGGAATCTACAATGAGCAGTTCTTC | CASSPRTGGIYNEQFF
TRBD1 | - | TRBJ2-7 | TRBV7-9 | TGTGCCAGCAGCTTACAAGGACAGGGGGCCTACGAGCAGTACTTC | CASSLQGQGAYEQYF
- | - | TRBJ1-1 | TRBV29-1 | TGCAGCGGGTGCCAGAACACTGAAGCTTTCTTT | CSGCQNTEAFF
TRBD1 | - | TRBJ2-7 | TRBV7-9 | TGTGCCAGCAGCTCCGGACAGGCCCTTGGGGAGCAGTACTTC | CASSSGQALGEQYF
- | - | TRBJ1-2 | TRBV25-1 | TGTGCCAGCAGGGATCCGGGACCTAACTATGGCTACACCTTC | CASRDPGPNYGYTF
- | - | TRBJ1-6 | TRBV5-8 | TGTGCCAGCAGCTGGGGTAGTTCACCCCTCCACTTT | CASSWGSSPLHF
- | - | TRBJ1-2 | TRBV4-1 | TGCGCCAGCAGCCAAGAACCGACGGGGGGTGGGATTTATGGCTACACCTTC | CASSQEPTGGGIYGYTF
- | - | TRBJ2-2 | TRBV5-1 | TGCGCCAGCAGCTTGGGACAGCACACCGGGGAGCTGTTTTTT | CASSLGQHTGELFF
- | - | TRBJ1-4 | TRBV27 | TGTGCCAGCAGTTTCGTTTTTCTCGGACGGACTAATGAAAAACTGTTTTTT | CASSFVFLGRTNEKLFF
- | - | TRBJ1-2 | TRBV5-1 | TGCGCCAGCAGCTTGGGGTCCAGGGCGGACGGCTACACCTTC | CASSLGSRADGYTF
- | - | TRBJ1-4 | TRBV7-8 | TGTGCCAGCAGCTCCGAGGCAACTAATGAAAAACTGTTTTTT | CASSSEATNEKLFF
- | - | TRBJ1-2 | TRBV6-5 | TGTGCCAGCAGTTACTTTCCCCTACAGGCTAACTATGGCTACACCTTC | CASSYFPLQANYGYTF
- | - | TRBJ1-2 | TRBV5-1 | TGCGCCAGCAGCTCGGGACGCGGAGGAACGGATGGCTACACCTTC | CASSSGRGGTDGYTF
- | - | TRBJ1-1 | TRBV5-4 | TGTGCCAGCAGCTCTACAATGCTGGCCACTGAAGCTTTCTTT | CASSSTMLATEAFF